This T cell receptor beta chain originates from a study of breast tumors, draining lymph nodes, adjacent tissues (dated by TCRdb to between 2015 and 2016). In the study overall: TCR beta repertoires were compared across tumor, adjacent nontumor tissue and axillary lymph nodes obtained from breast cancer patients. The study was designed to assess the relationships and possible T-cell exchange between tumor, surrounding tissue and draining lymph node repertoires in human breast cancer.

This clonotype was counted between two and nine times. This receptor's antigen is unknown. A read error may account for a junction end that differs from germline. The axillary draining lymph nodes of breast cancer patients were the source of the lymph node samples. The research as a whole found: Tumor T-cell repertoires showed less diversity than lymph node repertoires and more diversity than nontumor tissue repertoires, and tumor T-cell repertoires showed preferential V and J gene usage. The conclusion that tumor T cells originate in lymph nodes was presented as consistent with a hypothesis rather than as directly demonstrated. The data were judged consistent with most tumor T cells deriving from the lymph node and then expanding within tumor tissue. Tumor and nontumor tissue repertoires were significantly more similar in luminal-like than in basal-like breast cancer.

From the cysteine through the phenylalanine, the CDR3 covers 14 amino acids. Only the CDR3 DNA stays, 42 bases, in frame from base 1. Based on the germline V gene, the CDR1 and CDR2 sequences are SGDLS and YYNGEE. The run used an Illumina HiSeq 2000. TCR beta chain libraries were generated by multiplex PCR amplification. High-throughput sequencing was used to analyze the amplified TCR beta chain products. TCRdb ran its own pipeline on the public reads, namely fastp trimming at Q25 and MiXCR clone calling, and kept in-frame beta chains. Entries are consolidated by CDR3 protein sequence, retaining the most common genes and DNA. The sample table holds about 180,000 distinct CDR3 sequences, of which approximately 30% were seen once. Of the sample, roughly 4.5% is held by the ten largest clones.

Specimen: axillary lymph node tissue. This TCR was sampled from a female donor with breast cancer. Some clones in this sample may be carry-over from other donors' samples. The chain joins TRBV9 to TRBJ2-7; no D gene can be assigned with confidence. The DNA sequence is given as TGTGCCAGCAGCGTAGGTCAGAACTTATACGAGCAGTCCTTC. It is translated as CASSVGQNLYEQSF.